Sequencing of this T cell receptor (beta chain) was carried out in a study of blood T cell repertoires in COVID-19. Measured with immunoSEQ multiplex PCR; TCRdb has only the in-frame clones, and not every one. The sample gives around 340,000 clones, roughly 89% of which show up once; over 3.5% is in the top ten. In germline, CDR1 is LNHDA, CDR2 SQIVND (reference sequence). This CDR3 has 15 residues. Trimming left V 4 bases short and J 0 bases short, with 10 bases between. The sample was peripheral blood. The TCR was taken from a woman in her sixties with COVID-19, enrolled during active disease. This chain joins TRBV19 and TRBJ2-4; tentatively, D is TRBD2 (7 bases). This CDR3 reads CASSRGGGAKNIQYF. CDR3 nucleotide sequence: TGTGCCAGTAGTAGGGGGGGCGGAGCCAAAAACATTCAGTACTTC.